What follows are 10 T cell receptor beta chains derived from one specimen sequenced in a study of shared clonotypes between healthy human individuals (dated by TCRdb to 2019 to 2021). To prepare the library, the immunoSEQ multiplex PCR assay was applied. Here the immuneACCESS table is served through TCRdb, limited to in-frame sequences with V and J called. Missing clones are a known gap in these copies; in checked studies unresolved V genes cover under half, and the rest lacks a known reason. For this sample the table gives about 2.4 million clones, of which over 85% were detected only once. Clones ranked in the top ten supply roughly 0.36% of the sample. Specimen: naive CD4+ T cells from PBMCs. The sample's cell subset or site label is to be understood as: CD45RA+ positively selected. The receptors shown here come from a man in his late teens or twenties in good health. Some clones in this sample may be carry-over from other donors' samples.

The chain employs TRBV19 and TRBJ2-3; D is uncertain. V dropped 7 bases and J dropped 4 bases, with 15 bases sitting between them. The germline V gene encodes CDR1 LNHDA and CDR2 SQIVND (reference sequence). The CDR3 consists of 14 residues. CDR3 in DNA: TGTGCCAGTATCTCCGAGAGCGCGGCAGATACGCAGTATTTT. This sequence encodes CASISESAADTQYF.

The CDR3 loop reads CASSPGVEGTQYF. In DNA form, the CDR3 reads TGCGCCAGTTCACCAGGAGTCGAGGGGACCCAGTACTTC. The chain employs TRBV10-1 and TRBJ2-5; TRBD2 is a possible D gene (5 bases). Germline-derived CDR1 and CDR2 are WNHNN and SYGVQD (reference sequence). This CDR3 is built from 13 residues. V lost 9 bases to trimming and J lost 7 bases, with 18 bases between them.

This chain links TRBV7-9 with TRBJ1-4, with no clear D. The length of the CDR3 is 15 residues. The germline gives CDR1 SEHNR, CDR2 FQNEAQ (reference sequence). Trimming stripped 1 base from V and 6 bases from J, with 12 bases between. The CDR3 bases are TGTGCCAGCAGCTTAGGGGCAGGCGTAGATGAAAAACTGTTTTTT. Its protein is CASSLGAGVDEKLFF.

The chain has TRBV28 and TRBJ2-5, with 9 positions matching TRBD1. Trimming removed 4 bases from V and 4 bases from J; junction bases left unmatched: 7. Germline lookup yields CDR1 MDHEN and CDR2 SYDVKM. The CDR3 is 15 residues long. The CDR3 region has the DNA TGTGCCAGCAGTTATCCCCCGGGACAGGGAGAGACCCAGTACTTC. Amino acids: CASSYPPGQGETQYF.

The V gene is TRBV6-4, the J gene TRBJ1-5, with D perhaps matching TRBD1 (6 bases). CDR1 MRHNA and CDR2 SNTAGT come from the germline V gene. Trimming removed 3 bases at V and 0 bases at J, with 6 bases between. The CDR3 length is 14 residues. CDR3 region: CASSEDSSNQPQHF. The CDR3 DNA is TGTGCCAGCAGTGAGGACAGTAGCAATCAGCCCCAGCATTTT.

This clone was seen once. The chain joins TRBV28 to TRBJ1-4; D may be TRBD1 (5 bases). The CDR3 contains 16 residues. Per germline, CDR1 MDHEN and CDR2 SYDVKM. V lost 3 bases to trimming and J lost 7 bases, with 18 bases between them. The CDR3 DNA reads as TGTGCCAGCAGTTTTTGGACACTAAATAGTATTGAAAAACTGTTTTTT. Protein sequence: CASSFWTLNSIEKLFF.

This clone has a single count. The rearrangement uses TRBV19 and TRBJ2-6; D gene uncertain. Germline V CDR1 and CDR2: LNHDA, SQIVND (reference sequence). With 6 bases removed from V and 0 bases from J, the gap between germline ends came to 9 bases. The CDR3 is 15 residues long. CDR3 amino acids: CASRIYGSGANVLTF. Written as DNA, the CDR3 is TGTGCCAGTAGGATTTACGGCTCTGGGGCCAACGTCCTGACTTTC.

This clone was picked up a small number of times. This sample also contains other DNA sequences that code for the same CDR3. The chain employs TRBV2 and TRBJ2-7; no reliable D call. This CDR3 has 11 residues. V lost 4 bases to trimming and J lost 3 bases, with 4 bases between them. Germline values: CDR1 SNHLY, CDR2 FYNNEI. CDR3 loop: CASSVGYEQYF. The CDR3 nucleotides are TGTGCCAGCAGTGTAGGCTACGAGCAGTACTTC.

The V gene is TRBV27, the J gene TRBJ2-7, with 15 bases aligning to TRBD2. The CDR3 is 16 amino acids. From germline, CDR1 is MNHEY and CDR2 SMNVEV (reference sequence). V was clipped by 4 bases and J by 6 bases; unmatched bases: 7. In DNA, the CDR3 is TGTGCCAGCAGTTCCTGGACTAGCGGGAGGGCGTCCGAGCAGTACTTC. Translation: CASSSWTSGRASEQYF.

This chain joins TRBV27 and TRBJ1-1; D may be TRBD1 (5 bases). This CDR3 is 15 amino acids long. The germline gives CDR1 MNHEY, CDR2 SMNVEV (reference sequence). V shed 3 bases and J shed 4 bases, with 15 bases lying between them. The DNA for the CDR3 is TGTGCCAGCAGTTTTTATTCAATGGGGGTCACTGAAGCTTTCTTT. Translation: CASSFYSMGVTEAFF.